This T cell receptor beta chain was sequenced for a study of memory CD4+ T cells and cytomegalovirus serostatus (dated by TCRdb to about 2019). Looking at the study overall: A total of roughly 33 healthy Belgian adults, of whom 9 were CMV seropositive and about 24 were CMV seronegative, were included in the cohort. The study sequenced CD4+ memory TCRbeta repertoires of a Belgian cohort with known cytomegalovirus serostatus to replicate a published TCR-based CMV serostatus classifier. Broader findings and caveats from the paper: A median bootstrapped AUC of around 0.94 with a 95% CI of 0.76-1.00 was achieved on the Belgian cohort by the original-framework classifier. For CMV serostatus prediction, a median bootstrapped AUC of approximately 0.95 was reached with the original framework, and a median bootstrapped AUC of roughly 0.92 was reached with a US-trained random forest. Of more than 150 previously reported CMV-associated TCRbeta sequences, about 72 appeared in the CD4+ memory repertoires, each in one to five individuals. Only CD4+CD45RO+ memory cells were sequenced, in contrast to the original study, in which naive and memory CD4+ and CD8+ populations were covered. Results were interpreted as suggesting that the CMV-associated TCR signature is largely present in the CD4+ memory repertoire.

A FACSAria II was used to sort memory CD4+ T cells, defined as single viable CD3+CD4+CD8-CD45RO+ cells. CMV serostatus was determined with a Roche Elecsys assay detecting serum IgG against CMV pp150, pp28, p38 and p52. After the samples were thawed, total CD4+ T cells were enriched through positive selection using CD4 magnetic microbeads. The samples came from a different study that was designed specifically to examine the CD4+ T cell memory repertoire. Peripheral blood mononuclear cells were isolated and cryopreserved following standard operating procedures; serum was stored at -80 °C. Staining used CD3-PerCP (BW264/56), CD4-APC (RPA-T4), CD45RO-PE (UCHT1) and CD8-Pacific Orange (3B5) antibodies, with Sytox blue excluding non-viable cells. From a lookup of the germline V gene (reference sequence), CDR1 and CDR2 are LNHDA and SQIVND. The V end loses 3 bases and the J end loses 6 bases, and a stretch of 6 bases separates them. Measured from the cysteine to the phenylalanine, the CDR3 is 12 residues long. Just CDR3 DNA is preserved here, 36 bases in frame from base 1.

Notes on this clone: Its antigen is currently not known. Per-nucleotide qualities are absent, and no much larger clonotype sits a single base away.

Genomic DNA was extracted from sorted cells with the Quick-DNA Microprep Kit. TCRbeta DNA was amplified with the immunoSEQ hsTCRbeta kit following the manufacturer's protocol. An Illumina MiSeq instrument was used to sequence the TCRbeta libraries. Under the source paper's analysis protocol: Once out-of-frame sequences had been removed, a few million distinct TCRbeta sequences were left, which works out to an average of roughly 72,000 per individual. Each individual was scored using the number of 150 to 200 previously reported CMV-associated TCRbeta sequences that the individual carried and the total number of productive distinct TCRbeta sequences. A beta-binomial model was reimplemented in Python, and scikit-learn random forests with default parameters were trained on US cohort data. Classifier performance on the Belgian cohort was summarized as median AUC with percentile confidence intervals calculated over 10,000 bootstrap iterations. TCRdb took this table from immuneACCESS and kept in-frame rearrangements with V and J called. Such tables lack part of the clones; where checked against another copy, unresolved V genes explain under half of the gap, and the rest is unexplained. The V and J calls and clone size were taken over from that table, and D and trimming were inferred from the DNA. The sample table lists about 52,000 clones, about four fifths of them with a count of one. 2% of the sample lies in the top ten.

The chain links TRBV19 with TRBJ1-5, with the D gene uncertain. The origin of this receptor is an adult in good health and CMV-seropositive. Sequenced sample: memory CD4+ T cells from blood. CDR3 sequence: CASSIGPQPQHF. The nucleotide sequence reads TGTGCCAGTAGTATTGGGCCTCAGCCCCAGCATTTT.